The 22 T cell receptor beta chains in this list originate from one sample, sequenced in a study of T cell responses to AZD1222 COVID-19 vaccine. Data came from immunoSEQ multiplex PCR; TCRdb stores just in-frame clones and leaves some out. The table includes some 53,000 clones, approximately 90% detected once. The input for sequencing was peripheral blood, taken 28 days after the second AZD1222 dose. The receptors stem from an adult who received the AZD1222 COVID-19 vaccine.

The chain is built from TRBV4-1 and TRBJ1-6; D possibly corresponds to TRBD1 (5 bases). CDR3 size: 17 residues. Germline CDR1 and CDR2: MGHRA and YSYEKL. Deletions cut 4 bases from V and 3 bases from J, with 16 bases between. CDR3 residues: CASSPLGGPNYNSPLHF. CDR3 in DNA: TGCGCCAGCAGCCCCCTGGGGGGACCTAACTATAATTCACCCCTCCACTTT.

This clone appeared a single time. The V call is TRBV11-1, the J call TRBJ1-4; no firm D call. The CDR3 extends over 16 amino acids. V was shortened by 5 bases and J by 8 bases, with 21 bases between the two germline ends. The germline V gene has CDR1 SGHAT and CDR2 FQDESV (reference sequence). CDR3 DNA: TGTGCCAGCAGCCCAAACTATAGGGAAATAGGGGAAAAACTGTTTTTT. Its translation is CASSPNYREIGEKLFF.

The rearrangement uses TRBV15 and TRBJ2-5, with D uncertain. The germline V gene has CDR1 LNHNV and CDR2 YYDKDF (reference sequence). Trimming took 5 bases from V and 3 from J, leaving 16 bases between them. The CDR3 has 15 amino acids. The chain's CDR3 is CATSVTASGKETQYF. The CDR3 DNA follows: TGTGCCACCAGCGTCACAGCAAGTGGGAAAGAGACCCAGTACTTC.

The rearrangement uses TRBV10-2 and TRBJ1-1; TRBD1 might be the D (5 bases). The CDR3 has 13 residues. The germline gives CDR1 WSHSY, CDR2 SAAADI. V shed 5 bases and J shed 6 bases, with 13 bases lying between them. CDR3 sequence reads: CASSYAGSPEAFF. The DNA for the CDR3 is TGCGCCAGCAGTTATGCAGGGTCGCCTGAAGCTTTCTTT.

The rearrangement links TRBV5-1 to TRBJ2-7; 9 bases are shared with TRBD1. V lost 4 bases to trimming and J lost 4 bases; unmatched junction nucleotides: 6. Germline V gene sequence: CDR1 SGHRS, CDR2 YFSETQ. CDR3 size: 14 residues. The CDR3 DNA follows: TGCGCCAGCAGCGGGACAGGGAAGACTTACGAGCAGTACTTC. Translating it yields CASSGTGKTYEQYF.

The chain is built from TRBV7-6 and TRBJ2-7; D is ambiguous. From germline, CDR1 is SGHVS and CDR2 FNYEAQ. The CDR3 is made up of 14 amino acids. V was clipped by 2 bases and J by 4 bases, with 12 bases between them. The CDR3 DNA is TGTGCCAGCAGCTTATTGGCAGGACCATACGAGCAGTACTTC. Its protein product is CASSLLAGPYEQYF.

This chain connects TRBV27 to TRBJ2-6; tentative D call: TRBD1 (5 bases). Germline CDR1 reads MNHEY; CDR2 reads SMNVEV (reference sequence). The CDR3 is 15 residues long. Trimming removed 5 bases from V and 4 bases from J, with 12 bases in between. The CDR3 here is CASSPQEQGANVLTF. The CDR3 DNA follows: TGTGCCAGCAGTCCACAGGAGCAAGGGGCCAACGTCCTGACTTTC.

The V gene is TRBV9, the J gene TRBJ2-7, with D maybe TRBD1 (7 bases). This CDR3 region has 16 residues. V lost 4 bases and J 2 bases, leaving 19 bases between the germline ends. CDR1 and CDR2 from the germline V gene are SGDLS and YYNGEE. The CDR3 is CASSKGGGQEAYEQYF. CDR3 nucleotide sequence: TGTGCCAGCAGCAAGGGGGGAGGACAGGAGGCCTACGAGCAGTACTTC.

J is TRBJ1-2 and V is TRBV3-1 (or the pseudogene TRBV3-2); a weak D match, TRBD1 (5 bases). Germline-derived CDR1 and CDR2 are LGHDT and YNNKEL (reference sequence). The CDR3 contains 15 residues. Trimming stripped 5 bases from V and 3 bases from J, with 16 bases between. DNA of the CDR3: TGTGCCAGCAGCGAAGGAAGGGGCCAATACTATGGCTACACCTTC. This encodes CASSEGRGQYYGYTF.

The chain joins TRBV28 to TRBJ1-3, with 9 bases matching TRBD1. This CDR3 comprises 16 residues. V lost 7 bases, J lost 6 bases, and 13 bases stayed unmatched. Germline CDR1 reads MDHEN; CDR2 reads SYDVKM. CDR3 in amino acids: CASTRGGTGSANTIYF. CDR3 nucleotides: TGTGCCAGCACTAGGGGGGGGACAGGGTCAGCAAACACCATATATTTT.

This chain connects TRBV3-1 (or the pseudogene TRBV3-2) to TRBJ1-2; D not resolved. The CDR3 loop spans 16 amino acids. In germline, CDR1 is LGHDT, CDR2 YNNKEL (reference sequence). The V end was cut by 5 bases, the J end by 1 base, with 17 bases between. The chain's CDR3 is CASSTKGGTRNYGYTF. Written as DNA, the CDR3 is TGTGCCAGCAGCACAAAGGGAGGAACGCGTAACTATGGCTACACCTTC.

The J gene is TRBJ2-5, the V gene TRBV2; 8 bases agree with TRBD2. J gave up 5 bases and V 6 bases, and 11 bases lay outside the gene matches. CDR3 size: 15 residues. Germline assignment: CDR1 SNHLY and CDR2 FYNNEI. CDR3 in DNA: TGTGCCAGCAGGGCCGGGACTAGGGTATTGGAGACCCAGTACTTC. Amino acid sequence: CASRAGTRVLETQYF.

A single count supports this clone. The chain couples TRBV5-1 to TRBJ2-5; TRBD2 matches at 9 bases. The CDR3 loop spans 14 amino acids. Germline-derived CDR1 and CDR2 are SGHRS and YFSETQ. V lost 6 bases, J lost 7 bases, and 10 bases stayed unmatched. CDR3 loop: CASTGGSGSATQYF. The CDR3 nucleotides read TGCGCCAGCACGGGTGGTAGCGGGAGCGCGACCCAGTACTTC.

J is TRBJ1-2 and V is TRBV6-2 or TRBV6-3, with 12 nucleotides matching TRBD1. The germline V gene encodes CDR1 MNHEY and CDR2 SVGEGT. With 1 base clipped from V and 7 bases from J, the junction kept 7 bases outside the gene matches. CDR3 length: 16 residues. The CDR3 spells CASSYLPGQGARGYTF. The CDR3 region has the DNA TGTGCCAGCAGTTACTTGCCGGGACAGGGGGCGCGTGGCTACACCTTC.

This rearrangement joins TRBV28 to TRBJ2-3, with 7 bases matching TRBD2. This CDR3 is built from 14 residues. V gave up 7 bases and J gave up 3 bases; unmatched junction bases: 7. The germline CDR1 and CDR2 sequences are MDHEN and SYDVKM. The chain's CDR3 is CASTAAGVTDTQYF. The CDR3 nucleotides are TGTGCCAGCACAGCGGCGGGAGTGACAGATACGCAGTATTTT.

The J gene is TRBJ1-3, the V gene TRBV7-9; D might be TRBD1 (6 bases). This CDR3 spans 15 amino acids. The ends were cut back, 5 bases at V and 4 bases at J, with 15 bases in the middle. Germline V gene sequence: CDR1 SEHNR, CDR2 FQNEAQ (reference sequence). CDR3 amino acids: CASSRQVMRGNTIYF. The CDR3 DNA reads TGTGCCAGCAGCAGACAGGTTATGAGAGGAAACACCATATATTTT.

The gene calls are TRBV2 and TRBJ1-1; D perhaps matches TRBD1 (6 bases). CDR1 SNHLY and CDR2 FYNNEI come from the germline V gene. Trimming took 5 bases from V and 7 from J, leaving 11 bases between them. The CDR3 sequence is 12 residues long. CDR3 nucleotide sequence: TGTGCCAGCAGTAATGGACAGATTGAAGCTTTCTTT. It codes for CASSNGQIEAFF.

The chain combines TRBV7-9 with TRBJ2-1; TRBD2 agrees at 10 bases. Losses at the gene ends were 5 bases for V and 2 bases for J; bases not matched to a gene: 9. The CDR3 extends over 17 amino acids. From germline, CDR1 is SEHNR and CDR2 FQNEAQ (reference sequence). CDR3: CASSPPGTSAAYNEQFF. The CDR3 DNA reads as TGTGCCAGCAGCCCTCCCGGGACTAGCGCCGCCTACAATGAGCAGTTCTTC.

The rearrangement uses TRBV30 and TRBJ2-7, with TRBD1 matching 9 bases. The CDR3 spans 13 residues. The V segment lost 0 bases and the J segment 6 bases; nucleotides outside the gene matches: 3. Germline CDR1 and CDR2: GTSNPN and SVGIG (reference sequence). The CDR3 region has the DNA TGTGCCTGGAGTGTACAGGGGGCGGGCGAGCAGTACTTC. Amino acids: CAWSVQGAGEQYF.

The genes are TRBV20-1 and TRBJ1-2; 8 nucleotides match TRBD1. Germline V gene lookup returns CDR1 DFQATT and CDR2 SNEGSKA (reference sequence). The CDR3 has 15 amino acids. V was pared by 3 bases and J by 1 base, with 7 bases of the junction left unmatched. The CDR3 reads CSASLTGDLNYGYTF. CDR3 nucleotide sequence: TGCAGTGCTAGTCTGACAGGGGACCTTAACTATGGCTACACCTTC.

This chain links TRBV3-1 (or the pseudogene TRBV3-2) with TRBJ2-2; D possibly matches TRBD1 or TRBD2 (5 bases each). The CDR3 covers 12 residues. Germline lookup yields CDR1 LGHDT and CDR2 YNNKEL (reference sequence). Trimming removed 1 base from V and 9 bases from J, with 6 bases in between. The CDR3 is CASSQAGRELFF. Written as DNA, the CDR3 is TGTGCCAGCAGCCAAGCGGGGCGGGAGCTGTTTTTT.

This clone was detected a few times. The chain employs TRBV6-4 and TRBJ2-1; 11 positions agree with TRBD2. V was clipped by 3 bases and J by 8 bases; unmatched bases: 6. The germline V gene encodes CDR1 MRHNA and CDR2 SNTAGT. The CDR3 totals 15 residues. As DNA, the CDR3 is TGTGCCAGCAGTGAATTTAGCGGGAGGGGGGATGAGCAGTTCTTC. Its protein is CASSEFSGRGDEQFF.